This entry features one T cell receptor beta chain sequence. J gave up 5 bases and V 2 bases, and 6 bases lay outside the gene matches. CDR3 length equals 15 residues. Germline V gene sequence: CDR1 SGDLS, CDR2 YYNGEE. In the source study's methods: Estimation of nucleated cell counts relied on the amplification of reference gene primers. Here immunoSEQ multiplex PCR was the method, and the copy in TCRdb shows in-frame clones only, minus some. That table gives V, J and clone size, and the DNA gave D and trimming. This sample has roughly 29,000 clones, with roughly 90% found just once. The sample comes from a study of blood T cell repertoires in COVID-19. The overall study: The analysed material was cDNA or gDNA that came from T cells, B-cell-depleted T cells, or PBMCs.

The source is a human donor in a cohort sampled during active COVID-19. The rearrangement uses TRBV9 and TRBJ1-4; TRBD1 agrees at 7 bases. Source material: peripheral blood. The CDR3 DNA is TGTGCCAGCAGCGTGTTAGGGGGCCCCAATGAAAAACTGTTTTTT. This codes for CASSVLGGPNEKLFF. The full variable domain, rest sourced from reference TRBV9 and TRBJ1-4, is DSGVTQTPKHLITATGQRVTLRCSPRSGDLSVYWYQQSLDQGLQFLIQYYNGEERAKGNILERFSAQQFPDLHSELNLSSLELGDSALYFCASSVLGGPNEKLFFGSGTQLSVL.